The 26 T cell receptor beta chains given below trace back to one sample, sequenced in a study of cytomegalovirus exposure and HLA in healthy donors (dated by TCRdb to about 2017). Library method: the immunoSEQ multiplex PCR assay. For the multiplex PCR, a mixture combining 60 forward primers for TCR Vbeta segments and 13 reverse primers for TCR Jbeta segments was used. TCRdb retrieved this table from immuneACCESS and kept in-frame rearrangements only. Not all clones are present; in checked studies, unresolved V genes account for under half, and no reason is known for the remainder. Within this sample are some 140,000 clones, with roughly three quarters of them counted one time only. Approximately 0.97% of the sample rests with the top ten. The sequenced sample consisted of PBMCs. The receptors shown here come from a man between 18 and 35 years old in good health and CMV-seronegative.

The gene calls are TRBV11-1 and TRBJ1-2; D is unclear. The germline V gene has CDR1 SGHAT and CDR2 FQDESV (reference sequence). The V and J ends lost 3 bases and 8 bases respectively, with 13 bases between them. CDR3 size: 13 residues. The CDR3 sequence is CASSFIPSAGYTF. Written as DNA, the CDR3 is TGTGCCAGCAGCTTTATACCGTCTGCGGGCTACACCTTC.

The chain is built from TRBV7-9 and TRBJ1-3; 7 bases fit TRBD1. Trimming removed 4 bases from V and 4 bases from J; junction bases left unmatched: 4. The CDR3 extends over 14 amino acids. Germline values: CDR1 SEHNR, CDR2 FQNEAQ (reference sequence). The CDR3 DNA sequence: TGTGCCAGCAGCTCGACAGGGACCGGAAACACCATATATTTT. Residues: CASSSTGTGNTIYF.

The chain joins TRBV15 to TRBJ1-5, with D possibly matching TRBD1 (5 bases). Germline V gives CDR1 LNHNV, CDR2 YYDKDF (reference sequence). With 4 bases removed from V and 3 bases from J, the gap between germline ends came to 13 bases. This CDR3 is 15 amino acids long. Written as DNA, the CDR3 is TGTGCCACCAGCAAGGCGGGAGGGGACAATCAGCCCCAGCATTTT. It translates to CATSKAGGDNQPQHF.

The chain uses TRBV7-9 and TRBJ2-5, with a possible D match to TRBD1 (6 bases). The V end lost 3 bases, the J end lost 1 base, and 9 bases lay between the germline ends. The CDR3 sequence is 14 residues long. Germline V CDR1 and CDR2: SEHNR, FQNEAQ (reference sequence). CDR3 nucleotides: TGTGCCAGCAGCTTCAGGACAGCCCAAGAGACCCAGTACTTC. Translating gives CASSFRTAQETQYF.

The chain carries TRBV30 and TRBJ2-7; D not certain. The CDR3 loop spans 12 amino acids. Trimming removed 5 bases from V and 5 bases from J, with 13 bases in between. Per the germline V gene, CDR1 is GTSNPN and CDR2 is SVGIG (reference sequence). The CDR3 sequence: CAWATGSNEQYF. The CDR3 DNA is TGTGCCTGGGCCACGGGTTCCAACGAGCAGTACTTC.

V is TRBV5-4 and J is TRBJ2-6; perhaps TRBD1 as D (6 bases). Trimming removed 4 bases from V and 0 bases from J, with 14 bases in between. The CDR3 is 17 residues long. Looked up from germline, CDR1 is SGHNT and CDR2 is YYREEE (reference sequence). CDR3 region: CASSLWTAVSGANVLTF. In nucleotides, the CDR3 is TGTGCCAGCAGCCTGTGGACAGCCGTCTCTGGGGCCAACGTCCTGACTTTC.

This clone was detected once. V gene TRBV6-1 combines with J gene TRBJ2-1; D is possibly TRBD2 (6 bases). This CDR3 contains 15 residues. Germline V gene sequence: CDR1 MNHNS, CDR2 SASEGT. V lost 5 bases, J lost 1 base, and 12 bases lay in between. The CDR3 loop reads CASSRIAGSYNEQFF. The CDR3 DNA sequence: TGTGCCAGCAGTAGGATCGCGGGGTCCTACAATGAGCAGTTCTTC.

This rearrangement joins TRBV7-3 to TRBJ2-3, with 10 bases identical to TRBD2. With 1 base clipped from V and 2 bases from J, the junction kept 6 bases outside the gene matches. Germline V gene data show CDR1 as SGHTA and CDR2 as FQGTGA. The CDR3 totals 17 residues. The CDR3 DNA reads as TGTGCCAGCAGCTTAAGTCGTAGCGGGGGGACCACAGATACGCAGTATTTT. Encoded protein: CASSLSRSGGTTDTQYF.

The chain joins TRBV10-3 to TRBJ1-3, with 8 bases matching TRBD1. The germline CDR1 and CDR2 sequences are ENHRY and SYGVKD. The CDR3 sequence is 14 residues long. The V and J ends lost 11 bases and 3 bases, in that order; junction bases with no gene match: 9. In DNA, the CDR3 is TGTGCCTCTAGGCAGGGGGCTAATGGAAACACCATATATTTT. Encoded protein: CASRQGANGNTIYF.

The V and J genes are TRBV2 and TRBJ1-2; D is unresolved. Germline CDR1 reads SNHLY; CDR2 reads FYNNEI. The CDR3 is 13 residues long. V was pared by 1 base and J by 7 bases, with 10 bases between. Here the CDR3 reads CASSEGPVSGYTF. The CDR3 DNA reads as TGTGCCAGCAGTGAAGGGCCCGTCTCTGGCTACACCTTC.

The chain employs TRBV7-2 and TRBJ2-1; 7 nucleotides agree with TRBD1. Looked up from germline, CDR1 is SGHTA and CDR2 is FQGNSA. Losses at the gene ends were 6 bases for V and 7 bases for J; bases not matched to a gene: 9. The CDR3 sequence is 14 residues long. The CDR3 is CASRETGLRNEQFF. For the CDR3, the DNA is TGTGCCAGCAGGGAGACAGGGTTGAGGAATGAGCAGTTCTTC.

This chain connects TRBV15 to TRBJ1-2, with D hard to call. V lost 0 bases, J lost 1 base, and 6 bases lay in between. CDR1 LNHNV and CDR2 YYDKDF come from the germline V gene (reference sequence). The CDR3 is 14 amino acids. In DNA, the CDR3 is TGTGCCACCAGCAGAGATAACAGTAACTATGGCTACACCTTC. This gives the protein CATSRDNSNYGYTF.

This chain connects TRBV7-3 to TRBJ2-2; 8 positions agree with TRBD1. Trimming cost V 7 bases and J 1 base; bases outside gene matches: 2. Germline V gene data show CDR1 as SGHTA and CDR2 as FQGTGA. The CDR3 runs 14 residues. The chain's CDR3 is CASKGQGNTGELFF. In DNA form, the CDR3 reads TGTGCCAGCAAAGGACAGGGGAACACCGGGGAGCTGTTTTTT.

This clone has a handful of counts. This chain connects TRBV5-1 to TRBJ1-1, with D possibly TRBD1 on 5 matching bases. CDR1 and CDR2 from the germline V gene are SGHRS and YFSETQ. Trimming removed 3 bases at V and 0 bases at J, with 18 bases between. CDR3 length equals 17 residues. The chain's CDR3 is CASSSQTTAFMNTEAFF. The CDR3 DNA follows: TGCGCCAGCAGCTCCCAAACGACAGCCTTCATGAACACTGAAGCTTTCTTT. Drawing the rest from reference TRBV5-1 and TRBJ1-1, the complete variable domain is KAGVTQTPRYLIKTRGQQVTLSCSPISGHRSVSWYQQTPGQGLQFLFEYFSETQRNKGNFPGRFSGRQFSNSRSEMNVSTLELGDSALYLCASSSQTTAFMNTEAFFGQGTRLTVV.

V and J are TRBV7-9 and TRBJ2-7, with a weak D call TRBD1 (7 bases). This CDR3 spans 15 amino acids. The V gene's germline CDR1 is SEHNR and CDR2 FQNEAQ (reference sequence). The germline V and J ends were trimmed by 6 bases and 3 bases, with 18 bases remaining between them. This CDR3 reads CASSARGPGVYEQYF. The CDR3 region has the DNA TGTGCCAGCAGTGCTAGGGGGCCGGGGGTCTACGAGCAGTACTTC.

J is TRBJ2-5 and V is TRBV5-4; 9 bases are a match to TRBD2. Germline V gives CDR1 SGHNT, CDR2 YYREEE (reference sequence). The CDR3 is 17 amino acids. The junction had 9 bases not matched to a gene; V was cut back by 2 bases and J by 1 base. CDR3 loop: CASSLSIRGGAQETQYF. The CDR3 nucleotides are TGTGCCAGCAGCTTATCAATTCGCGGGGGGGCCCAAGAGACCCAGTACTTC.

The CDR3 DNA is TGTGCCAGCAGTTCCACAGGGGGTAGCGATGAAAAACTGTTTTTT. Protein product: CASSSTGGSDEKLFF. The rearrangement links TRBV5-5 to TRBJ1-4, with TRBD1 matching 8 bases. From germline, CDR1 is SGHKS and CDR2 YYEKEE (reference sequence). V lost 5 bases and J lost 6; bases outside the gene matches: 9. CDR3 length: 15 amino acids.

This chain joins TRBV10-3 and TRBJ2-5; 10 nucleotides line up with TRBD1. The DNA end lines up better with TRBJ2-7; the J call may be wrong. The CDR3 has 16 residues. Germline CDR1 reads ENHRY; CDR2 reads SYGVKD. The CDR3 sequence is CAIRYTLDRGSYEQYF. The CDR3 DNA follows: TGTGCCATCAGATACACTCTGGACAGGGGGTCTTACGAGCAGTACTTC.

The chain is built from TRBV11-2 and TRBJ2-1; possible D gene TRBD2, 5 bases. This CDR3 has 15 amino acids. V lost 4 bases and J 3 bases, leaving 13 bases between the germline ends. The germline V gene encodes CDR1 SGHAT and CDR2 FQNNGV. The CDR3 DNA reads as TGTGCCAGCAGCTACCCGGACTCCTACTACAATGAGCAGTTCTTC. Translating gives CASSYPDSYYNEQFF.

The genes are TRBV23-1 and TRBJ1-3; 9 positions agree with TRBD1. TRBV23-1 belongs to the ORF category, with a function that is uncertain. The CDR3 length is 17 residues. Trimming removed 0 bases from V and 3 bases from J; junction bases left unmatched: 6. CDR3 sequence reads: CASSQSRQGESGNTIYF. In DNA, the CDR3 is TGCGCCAGCAGTCAATCGAGACAGGGGGAGAGTGGAAACACCATATATTTT.

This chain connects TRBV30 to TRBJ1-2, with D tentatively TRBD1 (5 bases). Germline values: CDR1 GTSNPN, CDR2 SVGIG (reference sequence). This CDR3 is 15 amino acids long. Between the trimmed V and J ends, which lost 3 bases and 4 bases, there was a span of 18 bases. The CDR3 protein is CAWSEGVGALYGYTF. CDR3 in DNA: TGTGCCTGGAGCGAAGGAGTAGGGGCCCTCTATGGCTACACCTTC.

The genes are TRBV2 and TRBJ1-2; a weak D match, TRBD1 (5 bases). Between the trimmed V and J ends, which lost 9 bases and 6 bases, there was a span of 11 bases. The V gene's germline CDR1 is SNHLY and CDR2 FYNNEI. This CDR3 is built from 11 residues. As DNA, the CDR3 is TGTGCCAGGGGACTTGAGAATGGCTACACCTTC. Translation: CARGLENGYTF.

In DNA form, the CDR3 reads TGTGCCAGTAGTCTGCAGGCGGGGTCGGGGACTGAAGCTTTCTTT. Protein sequence: CASSLQAGSGTEAFF. V gene TRBV19 combines with J gene TRBJ1-1; D not certain. V was trimmed by 5 bases and J by 5 bases, leaving 18 bases between them. This CDR3 comprises 15 residues. Germline V gives CDR1 LNHDA, CDR2 SQIVND (reference sequence).

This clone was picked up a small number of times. The CDR3 is CASSQEGGESVEQYF. The CDR3 DNA is TGCGCCAGCAGCCAAGAAGGGGGAGAGTCAGTTGAACAGTACTTC. The genes are TRBV4-3 and TRBJ2-7; tentatively, D is TRBD1 (6 bases). This CDR3 region has 15 residues. The germline gives CDR1 LGHNA, CDR2 YSLEER. V was pared by 0 bases and J by 10 bases, with 19 bases between.

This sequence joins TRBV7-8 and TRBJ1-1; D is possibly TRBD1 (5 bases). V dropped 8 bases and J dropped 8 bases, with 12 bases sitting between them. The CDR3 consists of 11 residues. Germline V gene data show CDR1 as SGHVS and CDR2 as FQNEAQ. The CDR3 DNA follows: TGTGCCAGCGGGGGAGGGACCGAAGCTTTCTTT. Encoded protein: CASGGGTEAFF. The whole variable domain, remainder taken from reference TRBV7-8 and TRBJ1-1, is GAGVSQSPRYKVAKRGQDVALRCDPISGHVSLFWYQQALGQGPEFLTYFQNEAQLDKSGLPSDRFFAERPEGSVSTLKIQRTQQEDSAVYLCASGGGTEAFFGQGTRLTVV.

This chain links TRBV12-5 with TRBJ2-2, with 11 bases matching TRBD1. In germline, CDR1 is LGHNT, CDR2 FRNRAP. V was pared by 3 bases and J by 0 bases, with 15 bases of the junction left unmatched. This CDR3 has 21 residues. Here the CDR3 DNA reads TGTGCTAGTGGTTTAAGTCGGTCGGGACAGGGGGTCCGCCCGAACACCGGGGAGCTGTTTTTT. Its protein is CASGLSRSGQGVRPNTGELFF.